This T cell receptor beta chain was observed in a study of neurological immune-mediated disorders. General study points: The level of TCR clonal expansion was highest in patients with HTLV-1-associated myelopathy and lowest in multiple sclerosis, where it fell below the level seen in healthy controls.

Healthy controls comprised blood bank volunteers in Maryland, USA. The unsorted libraries originated from 2 million PBMCs kept at -80 C. This clonotype was recorded many times. Its target is not known. Synthesis of cDNA was performed by 5'RACE using 10-nucleotide random UMIs. TCRdb called the 5' RACE reads again in MiXCR, with one record for every CDR3 protein. This repertoire shows about 50,000 distinct CDR3 sequences, roughly 15% found once; its top ten account for roughly 4%. Per germline, CDR1 DFQATT and CDR2 SNEGSKA (reference sequence). V dropped 3 bases and J dropped 7; count of bases not matched to a gene: 8. CDR3 length: 14 residues.

The TCR comes from a man between 60 and 75 years old in good health. The material sequenced was PBMCs. V is TRBV20-1 and J is TRBJ1-5; TRBD1 agrees at 8 bases. In DNA form, the CDR3 reads TGCAGTGCTAGTCAGACAGGGGTTGGGCAGCCCCAGCATTTT. Protein product: CSASQTGVGQPQHF.